The 25 T cell receptor beta chains listed next were all sequenced from one sample in a study of early stage breast cancer tumors. Assay: immunoSEQ multiplex PCR; the TCRdb copy retains only in-frame clones and omits some. Of 5,500 to 6,500 clones in the sample, 78% were seen once. Input material: normal breast tissue next to the tumor. The receptors were sampled from a person aged 65-85 years with breast cancer.

This rearrangement joins TRBV7-6 to TRBJ2-5, with D maybe TRBD2 (6 bases). V was trimmed by 1 base and J by 5 bases, leaving 8 bases between them. CDR1 SGHVS and CDR2 FNYEAQ come from the germline V gene. The CDR3 extends over 13 amino acids. The CDR3 region is CASSLDREETQYF. The CDR3 DNA follows: TGTGCCAGCAGCTTAGACCGGGAGGAGACCCAGTACTTC. Full variable domain (outside the CDR3, taken from reference TRBV7-6 and TRBJ2-5): GAGVSQSPRYKVTKRGQDVALRCDPISGHVSLYWYRQALGQGPEFLTYFNYEAQQDKSGLPNDRFSAERPEGSISTLTIQRTEQRDSAMYRCASSLDREETQYFGPGTRLLVL.

The sample holds one count of this clone. The V call is TRBV11-3, the J call TRBJ2-5; D not resolved. Per the germline V gene, CDR1 is SGHNT and CDR2 is YENEEA. The CDR3 covers 13 residues. The V gene lost 6 bases and the J gene lost 5 bases, with 13 bases spanning the gap. CDR3 region: CASRTSQVETQYF. CDR3 DNA sequence: TGTGCCAGCAGAACTTCCCAGGTTGAGACCCAGTACTTC.

The CDR3 here is CATSRDPSPDTQYF. The CDR3 nucleotides read TGTGCCACCAGCAGAGATCCCTCCCCAGATACGCAGTATTTT. The V gene is TRBV15, the J gene TRBJ2-3; D is unresolved. The CDR3 length is 14 residues. Trimming took 0 bases from V and 4 from J, leaving 8 bases between them. Germline values: CDR1 LNHNV, CDR2 YYDKDF (reference sequence).

The CDR3 is CATRDRGTYEQYF. For the CDR3, the DNA is TGTGCAACGAGAGACAGGGGAACCTACGAGCAGTACTTC. The V gene is TRBV19, the J gene TRBJ2-7, with 8 bases matching TRBD1. The CDR3 consists of 13 residues. Per the germline V gene, CDR1 is LNHDA and CDR2 is SQIVND (reference sequence).

The chain has TRBV6-4 and TRBJ2-5; 9 bases map to TRBD2. This CDR3 spans 19 amino acids. The germline V gene encodes CDR1 MRHNA and CDR2 SNTAGT. CDR3 in DNA: TGTGTCCCCCGGCGAAAAGGGAAGCTAGCGGGGCTAAGAGGCGAGACCCAGTACTTC. Amino acids: CVPRRKGKLAGLRGETQYF.

The V gene is TRBV28, the J gene TRBJ1-2; TRBD1 matches at 7 bases. The CDR3 totals 14 residues. The V gene end was trimmed by 4 bases and the J gene end by 8 bases; junction bases not matched to a gene: 10. Germline loops: CDR1 MDHEN, CDR2 SYDVKM. For the CDR3, the DNA is TGTGCCAGCAGTTCCGGAGACAGGGTGGGAGGCTACACCTTC. Protein product: CASSSGDRVGGYTF.

The CDR3 here is CASSRGDTEAFF. DNA for the CDR3: TGTGCCAGCAGTCGCGGGGACACTGAAGCTTTCTTT. The genes are TRBV2 and TRBJ1-1; the D is unclear. Germline assignment: CDR1 SNHLY and CDR2 FYNNEI. The CDR3 sequence is 12 residues long. V was cut by 5 bases and J by 3 bases, with 7 bases left in between.

This clone was seen a single time. CDR3 amino acids: CASSFYRASGTTSTDTQYF. Here the CDR3 DNA reads TGTGCCAGCAGCTTTTATCGGGCTAGCGGAACTACTAGCACAGATACGCAGTATTTT. The J gene is TRBJ2-3, the V gene TRBV5-8; 7 nucleotides line up with TRBD2. The V segment lost 2 bases and the J segment 0 bases; nucleotides outside the gene matches: 15. CDR1 and CDR2 (germline): SGHTS, YDEGEE. The CDR3 runs 19 residues.

The V call is TRBV29-1, the J call TRBJ2-7, with D hard to call. Trimming removed 1 base at V and 3 bases at J, with 7 bases between. In germline, CDR1 is SQVTM, CDR2 ANQGSEA. The CDR3 runs 12 residues. This CDR3 is CSVEVQNYEQYF. The CDR3 DNA reads TGCAGCGTTGAAGTACAGAACTACGAGCAGTACTTC.

V usage is TRBV6-6 and J usage is TRBJ2-7; D is possibly TRBD2 (6 bases). The CDR3 has 15 amino acids. In germline, CDR1 is MNHNY, CDR2 SVGAGI (reference sequence). With 0 bases removed from V and 3 bases from J, the gap between germline ends came to 12 bases. DNA for the CDR3: TGTGCCAGCAGTTACTCAGGCGGGGCCTACTACGAGCAGTACTTC. Translation: CASSYSGGAYYEQYF.

The V call is TRBV7-8, the J call TRBJ2-7, with no clear D. Deletions cut 5 bases from V and 5 bases from J, with 13 bases between. Germline assignment: CDR1 SGHVS and CDR2 FQNEAQ. This CDR3 region has 13 residues. CDR3: CASSPLLEHEQYF. The CDR3 DNA is TGTGCCAGCAGCCCTCTCCTAGAACACGAGCAGTACTTC.

This sequence joins TRBV6-5 and TRBJ2-5, with D maybe TRBD1 (6 bases). The CDR3 consists of 14 residues. V shed 7 bases and J shed 7 bases, with 19 bases lying between them. From germline, CDR1 is MNHEY and CDR2 SVGAGI. In DNA form, the CDR3 reads TGTGCCAGCACTCCACAGGGACGGGATGGGACCCAGTACTTC. Its protein product is CASTPQGRDGTQYF.

This chain links TRBV25-1 with TRBJ2-5; 16 bases are shared with TRBD2. The CDR3 is 18 amino acids. Germline loops: CDR1 MGHDK, CDR2 SYGVNS. V was pared by 6 bases and J by 0 bases, with 7 bases of the junction left unmatched. The CDR3: CASSDSGLAGGYQETQYF. As DNA, the CDR3 is TGTGCCAGCAGCGACTCGGGACTAGCGGGAGGGTACCAAGAGACCCAGTACTTC.

The gene calls are TRBV28 and TRBJ2-1; 9 bases are shared with TRBD1. Germline loops: CDR1 MDHEN, CDR2 SYDVKM. The V segment lost 5 bases and the J segment 4 bases; nucleotides outside the gene matches: 9. The CDR3 contains 16 residues. The chain's CDR3 is CASSGPGQGIYNEQFF. The DNA of the CDR3 is TGTGCCAGCAGTGGGCCGGGACAGGGAATATACAATGAGCAGTTCTTC.

The J gene is TRBJ2-3, the V gene TRBV19; possibly TRBD1 for D (6 bases). The CDR3 sequence is 16 residues long. Germline CDR1 and CDR2: LNHDA and SQIVND (reference sequence). V was clipped by 4 bases and J by 2 bases, with 16 bases between them. DNA of the CDR3: TGTGCCAGTAGTAACCAGGACAGCCTAAACACAGATACGCAGTATTTT. Its translation is CASSNQDSLNTDTQYF. Filled out from reference TRBV19 and TRBJ2-3, the complete variable domain reads DGGITQSPKYLFRKEGQNVTLSCEQNLNHDAMYWYRQDPGQGLRLIYYSQIVNDFQKGDIAEGYSVSREKKESFPLTVTSAQKNPTAFYLCASSNQDSLNTDTQYFGPGTRLTVL.

The chain combines TRBV10-3 with TRBJ2-7; 15 positions match TRBD2. V was pared by 3 bases and J by 6 bases, with 9 bases of the junction left unmatched. Looked up from germline, CDR1 is ENHRY and CDR2 is SYGVKD. The CDR3 covers 17 residues. The chain's CDR3 is CAISDPGLAGGQGEQYF. CDR3 bases: TGTGCCATCAGTGACCCGGGACTAGCGGGGGGACAGGGCGAGCAGTACTTC.

This clone was detected once. J is TRBJ2-3 and V is TRBV2; D is perhaps TRBD1 (5 bases). The germline V and J ends were trimmed by 4 bases and 2 bases, with 10 bases remaining between them. Germline lookup yields CDR1 SNHLY and CDR2 FYNNEI. The CDR3 has 14 residues. In DNA, the CDR3 is TGTGCCAGCAGTGCTGACAGAAACACAGATACGCAGTATTTT. Amino acids: CASSADRNTDTQYF.

The gene calls are TRBV4-3 and TRBJ1-6, with no clear D. The CDR3 runs to 13 residues. The V gene's germline CDR1 is LGHNA and CDR2 YSLEER. V dropped 3 bases and J dropped 15 bases, with 15 bases sitting between them. As DNA, the CDR3 is TGCGCCAGCAGCCACCCCTCCGTGGGAGTCCTCCACTTT. It translates to CASSHPSVGVLHF.

This clone occurred a few times. The J gene is TRBJ1-2, the V gene TRBV19; tentatively, D is TRBD1 (5 bases). This CDR3 is 16 amino acids long. Germline assignment: CDR1 LNHDA and CDR2 SQIVND (reference sequence). V shed 5 bases and J shed 6 bases, with 22 bases lying between them. This CDR3 reads CASSFSLGAAQNGYTF. In DNA, the CDR3 is TGTGCCAGTAGTTTCTCGCTTGGGGCCGCTCAGAATGGCTACACCTTC.

The chain combines TRBV21-1 with TRBJ1-1; the table's TRBD1 call for D was not verified on the DNA. TRBV21-1 is reported as a pseudogene. The CDR3 covers 13 residues. The CDR3 DNA sequence: TGTGCCAGCAGCAAGGGCCCAAGCACTGAAGCTTTCTTT. Protein: CASSKGPSTEAFF.

This clone was observed once. The chain recombines TRBV25-1 with TRBJ2-2; 9 bases align to TRBD2. The V gene end was trimmed by 3 bases and the J gene end by 6 bases; junction bases not matched to a gene: 8. Germline CDR1 is MGHDK and CDR2 is SYGVNS. The CDR3 covers 16 residues. The CDR3 reads CASSEALAGVAGELFF. The CDR3 region has the DNA TGTGCCAGCAGTGAGGCGTTAGCGGGGGTGGCCGGGGAGCTGTTTTTT.

This clone has just a few counts. The J gene is TRBJ1-5, the V gene TRBV4-2; 7 nucleotides agree with TRBD1. Germline values: CDR1 LGHNA, CDR2 YNFKEQ. The CDR3 extends over 16 amino acids. V shed 0 bases, J shed 3 bases, and the junction held 5 bases outside the gene matches. CDR3 amino acids: CASSQDNDRDNQPQHF. CDR3 in DNA: TGTGCCAGCAGCCAAGATAATGACAGGGACAATCAGCCCCAGCATTTT.

The chain's CDR3 is CASTLQGTEAFF. The DNA for the CDR3 is TGTGCCAGCACCTTACAGGGCACTGAAGCTTTCTTT. The genes are TRBV5-4 and TRBJ1-1; D is possibly TRBD1 (6 bases). Germline lookup yields CDR1 SGHNT and CDR2 YYREEE (reference sequence). V lost 6 bases and J 4 bases, leaving 10 bases between the germline ends. The CDR3 is 12 residues long. Filled out from reference TRBV5-4 and TRBJ1-1, the complete variable domain reads ETGVTQSPTHLIKTRGQQVTLRCSSQSGHNTVSWYQQALGQGPQFIFQYYREEENGRGNFPPRFSGLQFPNYSSELNVNALELDDSALYLCASTLQGTEAFFGQGTRLTVV.

This clone is large within its sample. J is TRBJ2-7 and V is TRBV30; TRBD2 agrees at 7 bases. Germline-derived CDR1 and CDR2 are GTSNPN and SVGIG (reference sequence). Losses at the gene ends were 4 bases for V and 5 bases for J; bases not matched to a gene: 5. The CDR3 is 12 residues long. CDR3 sequence: CAWKPGRDEQYF. The DNA of the CDR3 is TGTGCCTGGAAACCAGGGAGGGACGAGCAGTACTTC.

DNA for the CDR3: TGCGCCAGCAGCCAAGAAGCGGGGGACCTTATGTTCTTC. It translates to CASSQEAGDLMFF. V and J are TRBV4-1 and TRBJ2-1, with TRBD2 matching 8 bases. V dropped 0 bases and J dropped 15; count of bases not matched to a gene: 7. This CDR3 comprises 13 residues. Germline V CDR1 and CDR2: MGHRA, YSYEKL.